The clone carrying this T cell receptor (beta chain) was seen more than once but under ten times. Trimming shortened V by 1 base and J by 3 bases, and 12 bases separated the two germline ends. The germline V gene encodes CDR1 GTSNPN and CDR2 SVGIG (reference sequence). The CDR3 runs to 14 residues. This sample was taken from a study of blood T cell repertoires in COVID-19. At the level of the study: There were acute and convalescent COVID-19 samples, and they came from the United States, Italy and Spain. T cells, B-cell-depleted T cells, or PBMCs provided the cDNA or gDNA that served as material.

Original methodology: Estimated nucleated cell counts came from reference gene primer amplification. Measured with immunoSEQ multiplex PCR; TCRdb has only the in-frame clones, and not every one. The V and J calls and the clone size are those of that table, but D and trimming were determined from the DNA. The repertoire includes 200,000 to 300,000 clones, 70% to 85% of them detected once, and 9.6% sits in the top ten. Source material: peripheral blood. The rearrangement joins TRBV30 to TRBJ1-1; perhaps TRBD1 as D (5 bases). The clonotype comes from a woman aged 80 or over with acute or convalescent COVID-19. CDR3 DNA sequence: TGTGCCTGGAGTGAAGGGGCTCCGGACACTGAAGCTTTCTTT. This translates into CAWSEGAPDTEAFF.